The 21 T cell receptor beta chains reported below all come from one sample, sequenced in a study of blood T cell repertoires in COVID-19. Repertoires were generated with immunoSEQ multiplex PCR, while TCRdb's copy carries only in-frame clones and drops some. The data hold approximately 200,000 clones, with about 90% observed a single time. The sample was peripheral blood. Source of these receptors: a middle-aged man with active or convalescent COVID-19.

The genes are TRBV27 and TRBJ1-5; 7 bases line up with TRBD1. With V trimmed by 2 bases and J by 1 base, 5 bases remained unmatched. The CDR3 length is 16 residues. Germline V CDR1 and CDR2: MNHEY, SMNVEV (reference sequence). CDR3 nucleotide sequence: TGTGCCAGCAGTTTAGAGGGGGCCGGCAGCAATCAGCCCCAGCATTTT. Its translation: CASSLEGAGSNQPQHF.

The chain couples TRBV3-1 (or the pseudogene TRBV3-2) to TRBJ1-6, with 9 bases matching TRBD1. The CDR3 has 14 residues. The junction had 6 bases not matched to a gene; V was cut back by 7 bases and J by 8 bases. Germline V gene sequence: CDR1 LGHDT, CDR2 YNNKEL (reference sequence). The CDR3 region has the DNA TGTGCCAGCATCAGACAGGGGGAGGATTCACCCCTCCACTTT. It encodes CASIRQGEDSPLHF.

The chain joins TRBV9 to TRBJ1-2; TRBD1 agrees at 8 bases. This CDR3 contains 16 residues. CDR1 SGDLS and CDR2 YYNGEE come from the germline V gene. V lost 3 bases, J lost 5 bases, and 12 bases stayed unmatched. The CDR3 reads CASSAFPGGEEYGYTF. CDR3 nucleotide sequence: TGTGCCAGCAGCGCCTTTCCAGGGGGCGAGGAGTATGGCTACACCTTC.

This clone is a singleton in its sample. The chain recombines TRBV28 with TRBJ1-6, with a possible D match to TRBD1 (5 bases). This CDR3 contains 14 residues. V lost 3 bases and J 6 bases, leaving 9 bases between the germline ends. Germline-derived CDR1 and CDR2 are MDHEN and SYDVKM. The CDR3 reads CASSFNRINSPLHF. DNA of the CDR3: TGTGCCAGCAGTTTTAACAGGATTAATTCACCCCTCCACTTT.

This clone was counted only a few times. The chain joins TRBV5-1 to TRBJ1-1; D not certain. The V end was cut by 6 bases, the J end by 0 bases, with 12 bases between. The length of the CDR3 is 14 residues. The germline CDR1 and CDR2 sequences are SGHRS and YFSETQ. CDR3 coding DNA: TGCGCCAGCAAAGAGGCGCCGGTGAACACTGAAGCTTTCTTT. Its protein is CASKEAPVNTEAFF.

There are a few counts of this clone. The same CDR3 arises from other DNA sequences in this sample as well. The chain uses TRBV7-3 and TRBJ2-1, with 8 bases that match TRBD2. Looked up from germline, CDR1 is SGHTA and CDR2 is FQGTGA. The V segment lost 4 bases and the J segment 4 bases; nucleotides outside the gene matches: 6. CDR3 size: 15 residues. CDR3 loop: CASSSLAGGYNEQFF. In DNA form, the CDR3 reads TGTGCCAGCAGCTCCCTGGCGGGGGGTTACAATGAGCAGTTCTTC.

In its sample, this clone was seen a few times. This rearrangement joins TRBV10-3 to TRBJ1-1, with a possible D match to TRBD1 (5 bases). Trimming pared 6 bases from V and 3 bases from J, leaving 20 bases between. This CDR3 has 16 residues. Germline V gene lookup returns CDR1 ENHRY and CDR2 SYGVKD. In nucleotides, the CDR3 is TGTGCCATCAGGGCTCCGGTCGGGGGGGAATACACTGAAGCTTTCTTT. The encoded protein is CAIRAPVGGEYTEAFF.

The chain couples TRBV6-6 to TRBJ2-4, with 8 bases lining up with TRBD1. The CDR3 consists of 14 residues. Germline V gives CDR1 MNHNY, CDR2 SVGAGI (reference sequence). V lost 2 bases to trimming and J lost 4 bases; unmatched junction nucleotides: 1. The CDR3 bases are TGTGCCAGCAGTTACGACAGGGGAAAAAACATTCAGTACTTC. It translates to CASSYDRGKNIQYF.

The V gene is TRBV19, the J gene TRBJ1-6; 7 nucleotides line up with TRBD1. CDR1 and CDR2 (germline): LNHDA, SQIVND (reference sequence). The CDR3 is 15 residues long. Trimming took 3 bases from V and 2 from J; bases not matched to a gene: 1. CDR3: CASSITGAYNSPLHF. The CDR3 DNA reads TGTGCCAGTAGTATCACAGGGGCCTATAATTCACCCCTCCACTTT. Looking up the rest from reference TRBV19 and TRBJ1-6 gives the full variable domain: DGGITQSPKYLFRKEGQNVTLSCEQNLNHDAMYWYRQDPGQGLRLIYYSQIVNDFQKGDIAEGYSVSREKKESFPLTVTSAQKNPTAFYLCASSITGAYNSPLHFGNGTRLTVT.

The chain has TRBV6-4 and TRBJ1-2; D is perhaps TRBD1 (5 bases). Trimming stripped 4 bases from V and 3 bases from J, with 30 bases between. The CDR3 runs 20 residues. The germline gives CDR1 MRHNA, CDR2 SNTAGT. CDR3 sequence: CASSAPLNRPPTLPHYGYTF. The DNA for the CDR3 is TGTGCCAGCAGTGCCCCGTTAAACAGGCCGCCGACACTCCCTCACTATGGCTACACCTTC.

The chain couples TRBV4-2 to TRBJ2-5; 10 bases map to TRBD2. Losses at the gene ends were 3 bases for V and 1 base for J; bases not matched to a gene: 5. CDR1 LGHNA and CDR2 YNFKEQ come from the germline V gene. The CDR3 is made up of 16 amino acids. CDR3 sequence (DNA): TGTGCCAGCAGCCAGTTTCTAGCGGGAGCCCAAGAGACCCAGTACTTC. Its translation: CASSQFLAGAQETQYF.

This clone appeared a few times. The genes are TRBV5-1 and TRBJ2-7; D perhaps matches TRBD2 (6 bases). CDR3 size: 14 residues. From germline, CDR1 is SGHRS and CDR2 YFSETQ. Deletions cut 4 bases from V and 6 bases from J, with 17 bases between. The CDR3, as DNA: TGCGCCAGCAGCCGATTAGCGGCCCCGGGCGAGCAGTACTTC. Translating it yields CASSRLAAPGEQYF. The full variable domain, in which reference TRBV5-1 and TRBJ2-7 provide the parts outside the CDR3, is KAGVTQTPRYLIKTRGQQVTLSCSPISGHRSVSWYQQTPGQGLQFLFEYFSETQRNKGNFPGRFSGRQFSNSRSEMNVSTLELGDSALYLCASSRLAAPGEQYFGPGTRLTVT.

As DNA, the CDR3 is TGTGCCAGTAGTACTGACACCACCCCAACTAATGAAAAACTGTTTTTT. Amino acid sequence: CASSTDTTPTNEKLFF. The J gene is TRBJ1-4, the V gene TRBV19, with D unresolved. This CDR3 has 16 amino acids. From germline, CDR1 is LNHDA and CDR2 SQIVND (reference sequence). V was cut by 4 bases and J by 0 bases, with 12 bases left in between.

The chain couples TRBV19 to TRBJ1-1; D is perhaps TRBD1 (6 bases). Germline V gene sequence: CDR1 LNHDA, CDR2 SQIVND (reference sequence). V was cut by 6 bases and J by 5 bases, with 13 bases left in between. CDR3 length: 13 residues. Written as DNA, the CDR3 is TGTGCCAGTAGCCCCCTAGGGGGAACTGAAGCTTTCTTT. This codes for CASSPLGGTEAFF.

The rearrangement uses TRBV29-1 and TRBJ2-7; the match to TRBD1 covers 7 bases. The germline V gene encodes CDR1 SQVTM and CDR2 ANQGSEA. J lost 2 bases, V lost 1 base, and 5 bases had no gene match. This CDR3 is 14 amino acids long. CDR3 DNA sequence: TGCAGCGTTGAAGGGACAGGTCCAACCTACGAGCAGTACTTC. This codes for CSVEGTGPTYEQYF.

This chain links TRBV7-6 with TRBJ1-3; perhaps TRBD1 as D (6 bases). Germline V CDR1 and CDR2: SGHVS, FNYEAQ. Deletions cut 5 bases from V and 0 bases from J, with 14 bases between. The CDR3 contains 16 residues. CDR3: CASSLRDILSGNTIYF. The CDR3 coding sequence is TGTGCCAGCAGCCTCAGGGACATTCTCTCTGGAAACACCATATATTTT.

The chain links TRBV28 to TRBJ1-2; D perhaps matches TRBD1 (6 bases). Germline V gene data show CDR1 as MDHEN and CDR2 as SYDVKM. The CDR3 has 15 amino acids. Trimming took off 3 bases at V and 6 bases at J, with 17 bases between the two ends. CDR3 nucleotides: TGTGCCAGCAGTTTGAGGGAGACAGGCATCCATGGCTACACCTTC. Translated: CASSLRETGIHGYTF.

The chain links TRBV6-5 to TRBJ1-1, with 10 bases matching TRBD1. The V gene's germline CDR1 is MNHEY and CDR2 SVGAGI. Unmatched junction bases numbered 5, after V lost 6 bases and J lost 4 bases. The CDR3 has 14 residues. The CDR3 nucleotides are TGTGCCAGCAGCCCCCGGGACAGGGGCACTGAAGCTTTCTTT. The encoded protein is CASSPRDRGTEAFF.

This chain connects TRBV7-2 to TRBJ2-7; 7 nucleotides align to TRBD1. J gave up 1 base and V 0 bases, and 6 bases lay outside the gene matches. Germline V gene sequence: CDR1 SGHTA, CDR2 FQGNSA. The CDR3 sequence is 16 residues long. CDR3 residues: CASSLAGTEGSYEQYF. In DNA, the CDR3 is TGTGCCAGCAGCTTAGCTGGGACAGAAGGGTCCTACGAGCAGTACTTC.

The rearrangement joins TRBV21-1 to TRBJ1-1. TRBV21-1 constitutes a pseudogene. The length of the CDR3 is 17 residues. As DNA, the CDR3 is TGTGCCAGCAGCAAGTCCTCGCGGGAGGGTTGCGACACTGAAGCTTTCTTT. Its protein is CASSKSSREGCDTEAFF.

The V gene is TRBV28, the J gene TRBJ2-7; TRBD2 aligns across 11 bases. This CDR3 is built from 14 residues. In germline, CDR1 is MDHEN, CDR2 SYDVKM. After removal of 9 bases from V and 1 base from J, the junction contained 5 bases not matched to a gene. CDR3 sequence: CASQLAGGSYEQYF. The CDR3 DNA reads TGTGCCAGTCAGCTAGCGGGAGGTTCCTACGAGCAGTACTTC.